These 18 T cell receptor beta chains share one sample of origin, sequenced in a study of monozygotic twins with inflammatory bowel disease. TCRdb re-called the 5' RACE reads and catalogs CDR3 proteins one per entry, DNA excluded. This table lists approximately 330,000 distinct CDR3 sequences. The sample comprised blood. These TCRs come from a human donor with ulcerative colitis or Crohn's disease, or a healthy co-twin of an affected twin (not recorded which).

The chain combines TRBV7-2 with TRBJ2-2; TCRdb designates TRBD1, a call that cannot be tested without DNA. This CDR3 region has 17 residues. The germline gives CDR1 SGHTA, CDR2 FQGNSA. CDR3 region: CASSRTGTGSLAGELFF.

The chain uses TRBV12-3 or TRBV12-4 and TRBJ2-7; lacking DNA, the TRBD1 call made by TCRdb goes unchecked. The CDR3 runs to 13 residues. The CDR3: CASSLTGKYEQYF.

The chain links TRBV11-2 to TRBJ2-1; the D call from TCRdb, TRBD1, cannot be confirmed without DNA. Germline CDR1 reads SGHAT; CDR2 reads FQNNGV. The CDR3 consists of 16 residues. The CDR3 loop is CASSLPGGTGYNEQFF. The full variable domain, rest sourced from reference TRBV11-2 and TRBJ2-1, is EAGVAQSPRYKIIEKRQSVAFWCNPISGHATLYWYQQILGQGPKLLIQFQNNGVVDDSQLPKDRFSAERLKGVDSTLKIQPAKLEDSAVYLCASSLPGGTGYNEQFFGPGTRLTVL.

CDR3 residues: CSAPRLAGGKKETQYF. V and J are TRBV20-1 and TRBJ2-5; there is no DNA to check the TCRdb D call of TRBD2. From germline, CDR1 is DFQATT and CDR2 SNEGSKA (reference sequence). The CDR3 extends over 16 amino acids.

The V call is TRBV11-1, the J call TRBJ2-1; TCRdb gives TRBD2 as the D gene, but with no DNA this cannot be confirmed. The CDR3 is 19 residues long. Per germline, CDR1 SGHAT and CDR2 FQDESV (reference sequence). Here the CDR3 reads CASSHSGLAGVESYNEQFF.

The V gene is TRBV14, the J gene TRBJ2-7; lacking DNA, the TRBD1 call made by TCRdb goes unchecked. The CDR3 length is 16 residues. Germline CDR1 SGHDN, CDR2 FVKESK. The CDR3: CASSQEGSGGVYEQYF.

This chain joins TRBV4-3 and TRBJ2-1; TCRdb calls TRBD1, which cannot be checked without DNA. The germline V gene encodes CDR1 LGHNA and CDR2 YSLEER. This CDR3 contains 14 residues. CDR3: CASSPRLPGNEQFF.

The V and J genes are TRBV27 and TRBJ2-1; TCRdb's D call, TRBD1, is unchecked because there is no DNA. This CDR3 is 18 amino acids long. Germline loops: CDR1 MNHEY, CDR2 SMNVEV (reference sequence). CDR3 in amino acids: CASSSPPGLDRRYNEQFF.

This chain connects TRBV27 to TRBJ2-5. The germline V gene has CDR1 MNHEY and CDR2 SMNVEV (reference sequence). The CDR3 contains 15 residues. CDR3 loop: CASSLRRSDSETQYF.

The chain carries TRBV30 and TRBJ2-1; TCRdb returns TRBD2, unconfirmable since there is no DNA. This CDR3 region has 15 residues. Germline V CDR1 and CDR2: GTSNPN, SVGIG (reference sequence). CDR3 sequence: CAWSPGLAGNNEQFF.

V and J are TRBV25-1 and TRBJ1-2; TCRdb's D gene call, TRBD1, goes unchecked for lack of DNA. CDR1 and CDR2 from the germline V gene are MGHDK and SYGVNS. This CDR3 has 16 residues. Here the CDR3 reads CASSEGGGARGYGYTF.

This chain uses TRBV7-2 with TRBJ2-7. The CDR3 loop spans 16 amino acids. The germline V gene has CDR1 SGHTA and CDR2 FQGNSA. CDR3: CASSLGQGIKAYEQYF.

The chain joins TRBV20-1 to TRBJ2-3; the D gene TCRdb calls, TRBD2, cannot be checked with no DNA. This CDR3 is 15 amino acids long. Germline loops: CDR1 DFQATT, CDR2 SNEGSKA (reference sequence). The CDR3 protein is CSAATSGWGTDTQYF.

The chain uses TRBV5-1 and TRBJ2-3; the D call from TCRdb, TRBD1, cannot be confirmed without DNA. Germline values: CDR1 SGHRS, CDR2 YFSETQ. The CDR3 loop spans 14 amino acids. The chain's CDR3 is CASSPPGGSDTQYF.

The CDR3 reads CASSEGPSGANVLTF. This sequence joins TRBV2 and TRBJ2-6. CDR1 SNHLY and CDR2 FYNNEI come from the germline V gene. The CDR3 spans 15 residues.

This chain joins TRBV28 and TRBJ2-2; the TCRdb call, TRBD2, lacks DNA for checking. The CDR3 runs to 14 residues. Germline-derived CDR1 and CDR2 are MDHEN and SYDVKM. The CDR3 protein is CASSLLAGTGELFF.

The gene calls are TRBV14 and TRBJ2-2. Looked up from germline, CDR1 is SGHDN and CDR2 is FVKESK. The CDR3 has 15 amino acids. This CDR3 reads CASSQGVPYTGELFF.

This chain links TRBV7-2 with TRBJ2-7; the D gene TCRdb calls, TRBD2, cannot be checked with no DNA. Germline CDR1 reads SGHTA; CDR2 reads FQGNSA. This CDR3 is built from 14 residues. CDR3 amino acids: CASSLDSSPGEQYF.